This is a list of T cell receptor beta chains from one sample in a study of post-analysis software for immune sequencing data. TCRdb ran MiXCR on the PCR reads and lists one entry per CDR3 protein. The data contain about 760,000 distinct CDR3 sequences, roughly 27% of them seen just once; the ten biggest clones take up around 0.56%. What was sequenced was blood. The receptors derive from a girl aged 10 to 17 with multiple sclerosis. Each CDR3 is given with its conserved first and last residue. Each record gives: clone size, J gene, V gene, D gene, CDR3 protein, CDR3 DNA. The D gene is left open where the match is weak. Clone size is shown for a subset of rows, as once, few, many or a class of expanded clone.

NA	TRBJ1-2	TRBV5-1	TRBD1	CASSSTRQGGRGYTF	TGCGCCAGCAGCTCTACTCGACAGGGAGGCAGAGGCTACACCTTC
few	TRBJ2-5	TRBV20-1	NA	CSARATTSSGETQYF	TGCAGTGCTAGAGCCACGACTAGTTCTGGGGAGACCCAGTACTTC
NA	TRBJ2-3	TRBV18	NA	CASSPDTEQYF	TGTGCCAGCTCACCGGACACCGAGCAGTATTTT
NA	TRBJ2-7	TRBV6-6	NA	CASTAAYGAYEQYF	TGTGCCAGCACAGCCGCCTACGGGGCCTACGAGCAGTACTTC
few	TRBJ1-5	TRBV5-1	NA	CASSPGLGDQPQHF	TGCGCCAGCAGCCCGGGGCTAGGGGATCAGCCCCAGCATTTT
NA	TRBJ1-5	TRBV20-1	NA	CSARPLGRGFPSNQPQHF	TGCAGTGCTAGACCCTTGGGCAGGGGTTTTCCTAGCAATCAGCCCCAGCATTTT
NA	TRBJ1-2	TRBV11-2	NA	CASSLVTGLGYGYTF	TGTGCCAGCAGCTTAGTTACGGGGCTTGGCTATGGCTACACCTTC
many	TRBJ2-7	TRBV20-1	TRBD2	CSASDLAGGPYEQYF	TGCAGTGCTAGCGATCTAGCGGGAGGCCCCTACGAGCAGTACTTC
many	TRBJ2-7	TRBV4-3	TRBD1	CASSQFYRGRNEQYF	TGCGCCAGCAGCCAGTTCTACAGGGGGAGGAACGAGCAGTACTTC
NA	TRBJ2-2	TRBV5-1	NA	CASSSDYHPGELFF	TGCGCCAGCAGCTCCGACTATCACCCCGGGGAGCTGTTTTTT
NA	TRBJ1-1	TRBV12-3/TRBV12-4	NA	CASSDRVWNPNTEAFF	TGTGCCAGCAGCGACCGGGTCTGGAACCCGAACACTGAAGCTTTCTTT
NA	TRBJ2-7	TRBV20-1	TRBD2	CNTTRGVSYEQYF	TGCAATACAACACGGGGGGTCTCCTACGAGCAGTACTTC
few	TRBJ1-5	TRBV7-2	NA	CASSLEPTQPQHF	TGTGCCAGCAGCTTAGAGCCCACCCAGCCCCAGCATTTT
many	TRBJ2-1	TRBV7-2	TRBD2	CASSARLAGGHNEQFF	TGTGCCAGCAGCGCGCGACTAGCGGGGGGGCACAATGAGCAGTTCTTC
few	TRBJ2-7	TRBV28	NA	CASSEIQGGYEQYF	TGTGCCAGCAGCGAGATACAGGGGGGGTACGAGCAGTACTTC
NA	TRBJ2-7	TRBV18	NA	CASSPPGTRAYEQYF	TGTGCCAGCTCACCGCCCGGGACAAGGGCCTACGAGCAGTACTTC
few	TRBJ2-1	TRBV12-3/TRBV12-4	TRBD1	CASSRDREFEQFF	TGTGCCAGCAGTCGGGACAGGGAATTTGAGCAGTTCTTC
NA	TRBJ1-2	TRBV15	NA	CATHGNFGTMHGYTF	TGTGCCACCCATGGTAACTTCGGGACTATGCATGGCTACACCTTC
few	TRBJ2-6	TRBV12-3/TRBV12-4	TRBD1	CASSPPSGQVSGANVLTF	TGTGCCAGCAGCCCCCCATCGGGACAGGTGTCGGGGGCCAACGTCCTGACTTTC
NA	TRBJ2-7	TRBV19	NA	CASRGRGYEQYF	TGTGCCAGTAGGGGCAGGGGCTACGAGCAGTACTTC
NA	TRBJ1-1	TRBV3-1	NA	CASSQGVASGVLAFF	TGTGCCAGCAGCCAAGGGGTTGCGTCGGGGGTATTAGCTTTCTTT
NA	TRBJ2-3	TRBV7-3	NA	CASSLISDTQYF	TGTGCCAGCAGCTTAATATCAGATACGCAGTATTTT
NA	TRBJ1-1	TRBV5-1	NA	CASSLDIPSEAFF	TGCGCCAGCAGCTTGGACATTCCCTCTGAAGCTTTCTTT
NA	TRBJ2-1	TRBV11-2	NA	CASGFPWGGQAGHEQFF	TGTGCCAGCGGATTCCCGTGGGGCGGTCAGGCTGGTCATGAGCAGTTCTTC